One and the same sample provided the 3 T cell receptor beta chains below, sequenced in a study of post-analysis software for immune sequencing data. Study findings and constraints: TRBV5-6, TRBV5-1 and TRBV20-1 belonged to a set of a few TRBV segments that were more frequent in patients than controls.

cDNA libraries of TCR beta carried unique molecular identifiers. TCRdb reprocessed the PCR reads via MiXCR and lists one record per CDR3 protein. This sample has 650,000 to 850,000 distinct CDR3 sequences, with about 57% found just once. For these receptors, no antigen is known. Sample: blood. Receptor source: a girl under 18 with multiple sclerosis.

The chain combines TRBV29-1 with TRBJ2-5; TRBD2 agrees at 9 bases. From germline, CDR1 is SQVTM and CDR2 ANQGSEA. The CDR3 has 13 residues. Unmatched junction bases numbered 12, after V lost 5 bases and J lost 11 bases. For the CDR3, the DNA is TGCAGCGTTCGCGGGAGGGCCCGCGATGAGCAGTACTTC. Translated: CSVRGRARDEQYF.

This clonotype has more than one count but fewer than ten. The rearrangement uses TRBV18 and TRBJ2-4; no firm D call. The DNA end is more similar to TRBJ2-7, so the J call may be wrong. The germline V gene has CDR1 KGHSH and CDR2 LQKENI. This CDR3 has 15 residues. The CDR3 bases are TGTGCCAGCTCATTAAACGGCGCCAGAATCAGCGAGCAGTACTTC. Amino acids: CASSLNGARISEQYF.

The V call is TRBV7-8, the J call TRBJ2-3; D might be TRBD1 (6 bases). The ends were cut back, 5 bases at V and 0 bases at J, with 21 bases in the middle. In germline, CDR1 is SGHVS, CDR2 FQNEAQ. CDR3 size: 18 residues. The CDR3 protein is CASSIRIPGHTSTDTQYF. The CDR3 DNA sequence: TGTGCCAGCAGCATAAGAATTCCGGGACATACTAGCACAGATACGCAGTATTTT.